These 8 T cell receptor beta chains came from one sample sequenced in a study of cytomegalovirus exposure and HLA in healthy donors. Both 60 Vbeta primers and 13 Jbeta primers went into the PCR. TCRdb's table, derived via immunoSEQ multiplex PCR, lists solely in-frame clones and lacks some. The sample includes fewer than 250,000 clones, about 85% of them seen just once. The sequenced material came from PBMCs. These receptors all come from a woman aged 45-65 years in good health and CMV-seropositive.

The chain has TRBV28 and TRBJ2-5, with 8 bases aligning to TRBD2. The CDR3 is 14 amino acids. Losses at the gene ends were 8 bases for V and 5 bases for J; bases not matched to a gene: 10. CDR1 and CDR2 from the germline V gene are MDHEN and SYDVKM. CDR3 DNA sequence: TGTGCCAGCTTCGAGCGGGGGCGGGGGGAGACCCAGTACTTC. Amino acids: CASFERGRGETQYF. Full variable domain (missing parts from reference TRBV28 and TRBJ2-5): DVKVTQSSRYLVKRTGEKVFLECVQDMDHENMFWYRQDPGLGLRLIYFSYDVKMKEKGDIPEGYSVSREKKERFSLILESASTNQTSMYLCASFERGRGETQYFGPGTRLLVL.

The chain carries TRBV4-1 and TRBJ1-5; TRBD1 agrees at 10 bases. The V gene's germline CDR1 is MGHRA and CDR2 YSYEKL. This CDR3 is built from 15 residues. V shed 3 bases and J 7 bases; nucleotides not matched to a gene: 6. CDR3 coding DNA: TGCGCCAGCAGCCAGATGGGACAGGGGACACAGCCCCAGCATTTT. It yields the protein CASSQMGQGTQPQHF.

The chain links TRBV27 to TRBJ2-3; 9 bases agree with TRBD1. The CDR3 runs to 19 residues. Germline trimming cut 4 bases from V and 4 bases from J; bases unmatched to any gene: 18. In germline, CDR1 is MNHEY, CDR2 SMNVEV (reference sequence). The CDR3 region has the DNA TGTGCCAGCAGTTCTTCCGGGACAGGGCGTTTAGACGACCCAGATACGCAGTATTTT. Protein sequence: CASSSSGTGRLDDPDTQYF.

The CDR3 sequence is CASSLASSGVRTEAFF. CDR3 sequence (DNA): TGTGCCAGCAGCTTAGCTAGCTCAGGGGTTCGGACTGAAGCTTTCTTT. The chain combines TRBV7-2 with TRBJ1-1, with TRBD1 as a possible D gene (6 bases). In germline, CDR1 is SGHTA, CDR2 FQGNSA. V was trimmed by 0 bases and J by 5 bases, leaving 16 bases between them. The CDR3 runs 16 residues. Full variable domain (remainder filled in from reference TRBV7-2 and TRBJ1-1): GAGVSQSPSNKVTEKGKDVELRCDPISGHTALYWYRQSLGQGLEFLIYFQGNSAPDKSGLPSDRFSAERTGGSVSTLTIQRTQQEDSAVYLCASSLASSGVRTEAFFGQGTRLTVV.

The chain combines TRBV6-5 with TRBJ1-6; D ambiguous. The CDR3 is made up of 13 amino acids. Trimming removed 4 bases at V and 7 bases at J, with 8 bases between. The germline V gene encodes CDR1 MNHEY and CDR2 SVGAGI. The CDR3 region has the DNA TGTGCCAGCAGTTTATCGGAGAATTCACCCCTCCACTTT. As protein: CASSLSENSPLHF.

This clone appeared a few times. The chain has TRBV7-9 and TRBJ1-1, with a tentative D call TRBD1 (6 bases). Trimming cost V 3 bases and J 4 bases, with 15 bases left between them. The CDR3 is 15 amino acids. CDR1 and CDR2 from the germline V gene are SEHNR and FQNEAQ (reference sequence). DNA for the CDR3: TGTGCCAGCAGCTTTCAGGGGAAGATGGGCACTGAAGCTTTCTTT. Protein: CASSFQGKMGTEAFF.

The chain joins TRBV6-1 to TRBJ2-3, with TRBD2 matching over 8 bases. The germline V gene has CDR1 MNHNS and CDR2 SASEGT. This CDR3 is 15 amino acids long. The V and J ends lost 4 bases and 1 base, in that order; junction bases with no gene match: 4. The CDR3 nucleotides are TGTGCCAGCAGTGGTGAGCGGGGGCGCACAGATACGCAGTATTTT. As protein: CASSGERGRTDTQYF.

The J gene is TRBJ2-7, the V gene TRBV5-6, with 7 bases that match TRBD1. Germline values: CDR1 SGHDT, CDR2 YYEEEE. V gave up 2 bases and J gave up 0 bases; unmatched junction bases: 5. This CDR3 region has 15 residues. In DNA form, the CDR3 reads TGTGCCAGCAGCTTTGGCAGGGGGTCCTCCTACGAGCAGTACTTC. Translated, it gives CASSFGRGSSYEQYF.